The clone carrying this TCR beta chain was detected a few times. Its target is unknown. This record belongs to a study of post-analysis software for immune sequencing data. Study summary: Included courses were relapsing-remitting and secondary progressive multiple sclerosis; progressive-relapsing multiple sclerosis was also included. The study's findings and limits: Normalized Chao1 diversity in multiple sclerosis patients fell significantly below that of controls.

TCR beta cDNA libraries had unique molecular identifiers. T cells numbering roughly 0.95 to 10 million yielded 450,000 to 500,000 cDNA molecules. MiXCR, applied by TCRdb to the PCR reads, yields one record per CDR3 protein. This table holds some 800,000 distinct CDR3 sequences, around 45% found once. The receptor was derived from a girl between 10 and 17 years old with multiple sclerosis. Sequencing used blood.

Here the CDR3 reads CASSLTSNYGYTF. The CDR3 region has the DNA TGTGCCAGCAGTTTAACGTCCAACTATGGCTACACCTTC. The V gene is TRBV28, the J gene TRBJ1-2; no clear D. Trimming left V 2 bases short and J 2 bases short, with 6 bases between. Germline values: CDR1 MDHEN, CDR2 SYDVKM. The CDR3 length is 13 residues.